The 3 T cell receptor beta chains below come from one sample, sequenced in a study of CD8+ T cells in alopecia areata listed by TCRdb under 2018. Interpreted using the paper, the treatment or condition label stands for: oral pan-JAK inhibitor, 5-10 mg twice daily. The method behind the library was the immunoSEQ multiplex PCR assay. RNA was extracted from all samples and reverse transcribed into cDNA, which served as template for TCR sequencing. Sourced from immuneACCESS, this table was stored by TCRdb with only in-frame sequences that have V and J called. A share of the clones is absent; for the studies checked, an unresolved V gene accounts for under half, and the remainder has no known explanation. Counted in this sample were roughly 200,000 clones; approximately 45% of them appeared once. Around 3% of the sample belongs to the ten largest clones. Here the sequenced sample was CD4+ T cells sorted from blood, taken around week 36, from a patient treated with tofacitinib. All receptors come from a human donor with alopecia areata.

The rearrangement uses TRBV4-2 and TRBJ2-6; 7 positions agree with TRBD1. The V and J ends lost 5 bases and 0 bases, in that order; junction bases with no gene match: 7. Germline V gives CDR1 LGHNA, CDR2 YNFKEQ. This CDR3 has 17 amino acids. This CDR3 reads CASSGQVLRSGANVLTF. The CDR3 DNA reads TGTGCCAGCAGCGGACAGGTCCTCCGCTCTGGGGCCAACGTCCTGACTTTC.

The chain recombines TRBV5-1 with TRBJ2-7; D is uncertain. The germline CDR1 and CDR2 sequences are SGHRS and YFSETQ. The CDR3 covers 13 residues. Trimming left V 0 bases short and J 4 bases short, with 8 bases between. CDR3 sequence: CASSLDPQYEQYF. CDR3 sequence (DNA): TGCGCCAGCAGCTTGGATCCGCAATACGAGCAGTACTTC.

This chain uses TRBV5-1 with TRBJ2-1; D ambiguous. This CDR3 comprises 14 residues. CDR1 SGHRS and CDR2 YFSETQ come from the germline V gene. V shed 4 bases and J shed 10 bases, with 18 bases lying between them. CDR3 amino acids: CASSNRTDAQEQFF. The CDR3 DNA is TGCGCCAGCAGCAATAGGACGGACGCTCAGGAGCAGTTCTTC.